The subject of this entry is one T cell receptor (beta chain). No antigen is known for it. Each CDR3 protein is one row after TCRdb ran MiXCR on the reads. The data contain about 920,000 distinct CDR3 sequences, roughly 30% of them singletons. The source of the sample is a study of T cell repertoires in cytomegalovirus infection. Trimming stripped 6 bases from V and 3 bases from J, with 17 bases between. Germline V gene sequence: CDR1 SEHNR, CDR2 FQNEAQ (reference sequence). The CDR3 runs 15 residues. General observations from the study: Carriers of CMV plus the relevant HLA were identified by cumulative public TCR beta family frequency.

The starting material was cultured CD8+ T cells from PBMCs, obtained from culture after CMV antigen stimulation. The chain links TRBV7-9 to TRBJ1-1, with TRBD1 as a possible D gene (6 bases). This TCR was recovered from a human donor in good health (CMV status not recorded). Some clones in this sample may be carry-over from other donors' samples. CDR3 residues: CASRGGGREDTEAFF. The CDR3 DNA sequence: TGTGCCAGCAGAGGCGGGGGGCGAGAGGACACTGAAGCTTTCTTT.